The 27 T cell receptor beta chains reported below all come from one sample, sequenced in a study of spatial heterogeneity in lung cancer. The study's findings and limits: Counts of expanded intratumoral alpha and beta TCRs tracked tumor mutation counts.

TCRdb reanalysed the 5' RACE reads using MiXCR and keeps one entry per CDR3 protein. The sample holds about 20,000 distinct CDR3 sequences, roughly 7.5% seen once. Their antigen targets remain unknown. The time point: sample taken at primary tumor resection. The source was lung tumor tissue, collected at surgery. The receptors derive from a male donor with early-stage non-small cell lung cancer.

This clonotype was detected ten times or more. Here the CDR3 reads CSVDNADSPRLYNEQFF. Written as DNA, the CDR3 is TGCAGCGTTGATAACGCCGACAGCCCCAGATTGTACAATGAGCAGTTCTTC. The chain links TRBV29-1 to TRBJ2-1; possibly TRBD1 for D (5 bases). CDR1 and CDR2 from the germline V gene are SQVTM and ANQGSEA. V dropped 3 bases and J dropped 4 bases, with 22 bases sitting between them. This CDR3 comprises 17 residues.

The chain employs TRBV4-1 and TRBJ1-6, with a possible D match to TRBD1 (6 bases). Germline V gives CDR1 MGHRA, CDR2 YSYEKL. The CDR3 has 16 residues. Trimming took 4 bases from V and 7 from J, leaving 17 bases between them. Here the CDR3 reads CASSREAGAKNSPLHF. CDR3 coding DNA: TGCGCCAGCAGCCGCGAGGCAGGGGCCAAGAATTCACCCCTCCACTTT.

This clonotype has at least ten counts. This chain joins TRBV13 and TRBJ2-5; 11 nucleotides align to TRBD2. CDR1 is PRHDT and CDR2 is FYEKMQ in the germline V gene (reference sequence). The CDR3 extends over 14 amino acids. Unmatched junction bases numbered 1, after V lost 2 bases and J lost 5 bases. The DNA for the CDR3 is TGTGCCAGCAGCTTACTAGCGGGGGGTGAGACCCAGTACTTC. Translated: CASSLLAGGETQYF.

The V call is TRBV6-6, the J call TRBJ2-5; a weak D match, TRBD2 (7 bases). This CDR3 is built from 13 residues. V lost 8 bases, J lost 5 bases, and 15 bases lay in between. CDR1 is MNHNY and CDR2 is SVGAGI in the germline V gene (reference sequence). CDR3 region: CASGRGARETQYF. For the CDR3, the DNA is TGTGCCAGCGGACGGGGGGCCAGGGAGACCCAGTACTTC.

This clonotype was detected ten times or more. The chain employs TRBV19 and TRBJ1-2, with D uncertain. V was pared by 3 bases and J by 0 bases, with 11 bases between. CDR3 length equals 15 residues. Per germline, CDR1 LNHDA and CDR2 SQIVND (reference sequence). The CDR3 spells CASSIEGWTNYGYTF. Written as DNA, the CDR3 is TGTGCCAGTAGTATCGAGGGCTGGACTAACTATGGCTACACCTTC. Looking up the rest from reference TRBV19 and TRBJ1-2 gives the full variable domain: DGGITQSPKYLFRKEGQNVTLSCEQNLNHDAMYWYRQDPGQGLRLIYYSQIVNDFQKGDIAEGYSVSREKKESFPLTVTSAQKNPTAFYLCASSIEGWTNYGYTFGSGTRLTVV.

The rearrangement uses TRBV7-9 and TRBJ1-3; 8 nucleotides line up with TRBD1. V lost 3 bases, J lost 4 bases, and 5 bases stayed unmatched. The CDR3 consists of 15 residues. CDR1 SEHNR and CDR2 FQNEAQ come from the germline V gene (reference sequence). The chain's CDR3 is CASSFGTGLGNTIYF. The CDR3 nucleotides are TGTGCCAGCAGCTTTGGGACAGGCCTGGGAAACACCATATATTTT.

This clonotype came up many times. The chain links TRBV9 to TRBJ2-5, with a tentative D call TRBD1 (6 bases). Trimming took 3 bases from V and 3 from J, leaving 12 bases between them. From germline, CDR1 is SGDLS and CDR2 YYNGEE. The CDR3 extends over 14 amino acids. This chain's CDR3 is CASSARAGEETQYF. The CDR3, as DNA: TGTGCCAGCAGCGCTCGCGCAGGGGAAGAGACCCAGTACTTC.

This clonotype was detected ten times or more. The CDR3 protein is CASSLVGAEQYF. CDR3 nucleotides: TGCGCCAGCAGCTTAGTGGGGGCCGAGCAGTACTTC. The chain joins TRBV5-1 to TRBJ2-7; a weak D match, TRBD1 (6 bases). Trimming stripped 2 bases from V and 6 bases from J, with 9 bases between. Germline V CDR1 and CDR2: SGHRS, YFSETQ. This CDR3 is 12 amino acids long.

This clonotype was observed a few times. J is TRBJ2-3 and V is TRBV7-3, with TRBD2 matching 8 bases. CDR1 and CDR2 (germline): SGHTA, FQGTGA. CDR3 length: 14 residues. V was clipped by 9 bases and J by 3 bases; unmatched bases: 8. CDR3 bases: TGTGCCAGTGCCGCGGGGGGCGGAACAGATACGCAGTATTTT. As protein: CASAAGGGTDTQYF. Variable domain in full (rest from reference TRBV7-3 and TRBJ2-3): GAGVSQTPSNKVTEKGKYVELRCDPISGHTALYWYRQSLGQGPEFLIYFQGTGAADDSGLPNDRFFAVRPEGSVSTLKIQRTERGDSAVYLCASAAGGGTDTQYFGPGTRLTVL.

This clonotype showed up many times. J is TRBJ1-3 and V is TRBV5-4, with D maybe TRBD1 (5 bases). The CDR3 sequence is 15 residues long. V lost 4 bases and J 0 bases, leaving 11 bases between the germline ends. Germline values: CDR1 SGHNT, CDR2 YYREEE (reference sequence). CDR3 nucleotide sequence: TGTGCCAGCAGCCTCCAGGGCATCTCTGGAAACACCATATATTTT. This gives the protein CASSLQGISGNTIYF.

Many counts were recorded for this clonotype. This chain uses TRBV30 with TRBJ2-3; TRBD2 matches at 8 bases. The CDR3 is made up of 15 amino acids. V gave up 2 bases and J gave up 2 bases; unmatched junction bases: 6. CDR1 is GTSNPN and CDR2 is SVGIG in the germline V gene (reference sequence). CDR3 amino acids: CAWSNRGGATDTQYF. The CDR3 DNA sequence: TGTGCCTGGAGTAATCGGGGGGGGGCCACAGATACGCAGTATTTT. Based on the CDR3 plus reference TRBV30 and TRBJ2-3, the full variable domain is SQTIHQWPATLVQPVGSPLSLECTVEGTSNPNLYWYRQAAGRGLQLLFYSVGIGQISSEVPQNLSASRPQDRQFILSSKKLLLSDSGFYLCAWSNRGGATDTQYFGPGTRLTVL.

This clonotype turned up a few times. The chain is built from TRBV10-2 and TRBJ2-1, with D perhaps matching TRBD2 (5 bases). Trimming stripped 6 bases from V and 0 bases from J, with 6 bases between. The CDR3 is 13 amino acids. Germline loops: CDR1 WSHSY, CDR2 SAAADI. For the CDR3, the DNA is TGCGCCAGCAGAGACTACTCCTACAATGAGCAGTTCTTC. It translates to CASRDYSYNEQFF.

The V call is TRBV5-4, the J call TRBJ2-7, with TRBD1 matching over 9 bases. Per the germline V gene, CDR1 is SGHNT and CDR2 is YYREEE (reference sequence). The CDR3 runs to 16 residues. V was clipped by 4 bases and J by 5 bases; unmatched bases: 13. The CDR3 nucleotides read TGTGCCAGCAGCCTGAAAACAGGGGGCGCTTTGGACGAGCAGTACTTC. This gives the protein CASSLKTGGALDEQYF.

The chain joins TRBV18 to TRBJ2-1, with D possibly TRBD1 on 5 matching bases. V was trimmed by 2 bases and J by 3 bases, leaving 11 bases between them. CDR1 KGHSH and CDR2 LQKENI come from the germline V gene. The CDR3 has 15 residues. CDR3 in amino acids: CASSPTQGYYNEQFF. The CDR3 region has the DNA TGTGCCAGCTCACCAACCCAGGGATACTACAATGAGCAGTTCTTC. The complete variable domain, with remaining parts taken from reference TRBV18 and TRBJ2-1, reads NAGVMQNPRHLVRRRGQEARLRCSPMKGHSHVYWYRQLPEEGLKFMVYLQKENIIDESGMPKERFSAEFPKEGPSILRIQQVVRGDSAAYFCASSPTQGYYNEQFFGPGTRLTVL.

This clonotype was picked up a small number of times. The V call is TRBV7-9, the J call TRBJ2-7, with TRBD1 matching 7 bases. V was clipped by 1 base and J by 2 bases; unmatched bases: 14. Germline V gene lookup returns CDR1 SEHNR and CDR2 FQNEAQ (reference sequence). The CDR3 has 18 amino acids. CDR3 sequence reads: CASSLEPLLRQGPYEQYF. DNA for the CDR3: TGTGCCAGCAGCTTAGAACCCCTCCTTCGACAGGGCCCCTACGAGCAGTACTTC.

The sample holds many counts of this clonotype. CDR3 in DNA: TGTGCCAGCAGCCCGTACAGGGCTAATGAAAAACTGTTTTTT. Translated: CASSPYRANEKLFF. This chain joins TRBV6-5 and TRBJ1-4; a possible D gene is TRBD1 (6 bases). Trimming shortened V by 6 bases and J by 3 bases, and 11 bases separated the two germline ends. The CDR3 is 14 amino acids. Germline V gene lookup returns CDR1 MNHEY and CDR2 SVGAGI.

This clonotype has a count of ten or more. The CDR3 sequence is CASSLQGQETQYF. Written as DNA, the CDR3 is TGCGCCAGCAGCTTACAGGGACAAGAGACCCAGTACTTC. V usage is TRBV5-1 and J usage is TRBJ2-5, with D possibly matching TRBD1 (6 bases). This CDR3 spans 13 amino acids. Trimming shortened V by 2 bases and J by 2 bases, and 7 bases separated the two germline ends. Germline V CDR1 and CDR2: SGHRS, YFSETQ. Based on the CDR3 plus reference TRBV5-1 and TRBJ2-5, the full variable domain is KAGVTQTPRYLIKTRGQQVTLSCSPISGHRSVSWYQQTPGQGLQFLFEYFSETQRNKGNFPGRFSGRQFSNSRSEMNVSTLELGDSALYLCASSLQGQETQYFGPGTRLLVL.

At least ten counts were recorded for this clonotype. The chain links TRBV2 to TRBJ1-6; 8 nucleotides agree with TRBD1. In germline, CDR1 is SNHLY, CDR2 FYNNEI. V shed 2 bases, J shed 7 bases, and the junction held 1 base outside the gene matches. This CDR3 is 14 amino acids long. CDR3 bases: TGTGCCAGCAGTGAACAGGGGGCGAATTCACCCCTCCACTTT. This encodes CASSEQGANSPLHF.

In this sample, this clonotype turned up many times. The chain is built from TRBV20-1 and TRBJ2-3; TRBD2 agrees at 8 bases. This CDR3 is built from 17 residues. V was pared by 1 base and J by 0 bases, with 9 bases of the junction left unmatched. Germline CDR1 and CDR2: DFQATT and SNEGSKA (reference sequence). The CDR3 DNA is TGCAGTGCTAGAGGGGCCTTGCGGGGGGCTAGCACAGATACGCAGTATTTT. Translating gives CSARGALRGASTDTQYF.

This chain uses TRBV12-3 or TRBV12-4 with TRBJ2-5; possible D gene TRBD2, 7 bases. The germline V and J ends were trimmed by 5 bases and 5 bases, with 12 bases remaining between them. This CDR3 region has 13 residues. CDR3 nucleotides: TGTGCCAGCAGTCGGGGGGCCAGGGAGACCCAGTACTTC. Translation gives CASSRGARETQYF.

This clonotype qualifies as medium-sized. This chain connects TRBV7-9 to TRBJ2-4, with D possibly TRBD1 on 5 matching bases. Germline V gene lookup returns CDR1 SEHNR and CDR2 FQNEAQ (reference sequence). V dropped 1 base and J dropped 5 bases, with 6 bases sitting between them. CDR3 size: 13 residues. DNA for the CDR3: TGTGCCAGCAGCTTAGGGGGCGAAAACATTCAGTACTTC. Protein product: CASSLGGENIQYF.

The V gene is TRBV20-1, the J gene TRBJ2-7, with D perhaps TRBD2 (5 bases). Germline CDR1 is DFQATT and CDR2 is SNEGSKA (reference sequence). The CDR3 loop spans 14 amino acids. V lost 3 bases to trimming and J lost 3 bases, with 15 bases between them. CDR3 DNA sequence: TGCAGTGCTAGTCCTCCGGGGAAAAACTACGAGCAGTACTTC. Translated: CSASPPGKNYEQYF.

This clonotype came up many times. The DNA of the CDR3 is TGTGCCAGCAGCCAAGATTATGGCGGGACTAGGGGCTCCTACAATGAGCAGTTCTTC. This gives the protein CASSQDYGGTRGSYNEQFF. This sequence joins TRBV3-1 and TRBJ2-1; TRBD2 agrees at 8 bases. The CDR3 is 19 residues long. V lost 0 bases to trimming and J lost 0 bases; unmatched junction nucleotides: 10. CDR1 is LGHDT, CDR2 YNNKEL, per germline (reference sequence).

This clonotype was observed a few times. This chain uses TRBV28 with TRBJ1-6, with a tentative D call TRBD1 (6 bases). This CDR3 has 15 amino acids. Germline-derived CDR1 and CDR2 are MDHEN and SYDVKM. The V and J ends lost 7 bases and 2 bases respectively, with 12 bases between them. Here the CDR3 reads CASNLGTPYNSPLHF. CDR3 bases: TGTGCCAGCAACCTAGGGACACCCTATAATTCACCCCTCCACTTT.

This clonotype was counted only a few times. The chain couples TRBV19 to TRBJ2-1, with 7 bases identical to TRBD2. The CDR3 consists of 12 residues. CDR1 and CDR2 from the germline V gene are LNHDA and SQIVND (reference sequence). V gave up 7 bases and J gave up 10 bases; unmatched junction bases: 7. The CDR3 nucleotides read TGTGCCAGTAACAGTCTGGGGGGGGAGCAGTTCTTC. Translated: CASNSLGGEQFF.

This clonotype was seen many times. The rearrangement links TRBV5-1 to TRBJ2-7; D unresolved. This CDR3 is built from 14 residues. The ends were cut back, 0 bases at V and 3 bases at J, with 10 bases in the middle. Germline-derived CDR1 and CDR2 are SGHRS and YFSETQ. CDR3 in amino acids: CASSLVAGVYEQYF. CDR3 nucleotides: TGCGCCAGCAGCTTGGTCGCAGGCGTCTACGAGCAGTACTTC. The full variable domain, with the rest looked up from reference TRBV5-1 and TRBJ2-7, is KAGVTQTPRYLIKTRGQQVTLSCSPISGHRSVSWYQQTPGQGLQFLFEYFSETQRNKGNFPGRFSGRQFSNSRSEMNVSTLELGDSALYLCASSLVAGVYEQYFGPGTRLTVT.

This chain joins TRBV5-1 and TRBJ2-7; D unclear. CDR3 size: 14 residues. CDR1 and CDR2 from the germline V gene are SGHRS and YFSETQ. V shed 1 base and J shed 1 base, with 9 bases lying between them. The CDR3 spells CASSLYAVSYEQYF. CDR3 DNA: TGCGCCAGCAGCTTGTACGCAGTATCCTACGAGCAGTACTTC. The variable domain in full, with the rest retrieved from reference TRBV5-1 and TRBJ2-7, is KAGVTQTPRYLIKTRGQQVTLSCSPISGHRSVSWYQQTPGQGLQFLFEYFSETQRNKGNFPGRFSGRQFSNSRSEMNVSTLELGDSALYLCASSLYAVSYEQYFGPGTRLTVT.